The 19 T cell receptor beta chains reported below all come from one sample, sequenced in a study of blood T cell repertoires in COVID-19. Assay used: immunoSEQ multiplex PCR; TCRdb lists only in-frame clones, some missing. Among under 250,000 clones, about 84% were seen once, and the ten largest hold approximately 5.5%. The material sequenced was peripheral blood. These receptors were taken from a woman of 80 years or more with COVID-19, enrolled during active disease.

J is TRBJ2-1 and V is TRBV7-3, with TRBD2 as a possible D gene (5 bases). This CDR3 has 15 residues. V was clipped by 2 bases and J by 6 bases, with 14 bases between them. Germline-derived CDR1 and CDR2 are SGHTA and FQGTGA. The CDR3 nucleotides read TGTGCCAGCAGCTTATCGGGGTCCAATCCCAATGAGCAGTTCTTC. Residues: CASSLSGSNPNEQFF.

Written as DNA, the CDR3 is TGTGCCAGCACGTGGGGGACAGGGGCAAATCAGCCCCAGCATTTT. This sequence encodes CASTWGTGANQPQHF. The chain joins TRBV6-5 to TRBJ1-5; TRBD1 matches at 10 bases. Trimming removed 7 bases from V and 4 bases from J; junction bases left unmatched: 7. The CDR3 sequence is 15 residues long. The germline V gene encodes CDR1 MNHEY and CDR2 SVGAGI.

The V gene is TRBV29-1, the J gene TRBJ1-1, with 9 bases aligning to TRBD1. With V trimmed by 6 bases and J by 4 bases, 9 bases remained unmatched. The germline CDR1 and CDR2 sequences are SQVTM and ANQGSEA. The CDR3 is 14 residues long. The CDR3 reads CSVLSQGAGTEAFF. Written as DNA, the CDR3 is TGCAGCGTCCTCTCACAGGGGGCGGGCACTGAAGCTTTCTTT. Full variable domain (rest looked up from reference TRBV29-1 and TRBJ1-1): SAVISQKPSRDICQRGTSLTIQCQVDSQVTMMFWYRQQPGQSLTLIATANQGSEATYESGFVIDKFPISRPNLTFSTLTVSNMSPEDSSIYLCSVLSQGAGTEAFFGQGTRLTVV.

The V call is TRBV19, the J call TRBJ2-5, with TRBD1 matching over 7 bases. Trimming removed 5 bases from V and 1 base from J; junction bases left unmatched: 4. The CDR3 spans 14 residues. Germline assignment: CDR1 LNHDA and CDR2 SQIVND (reference sequence). CDR3 DNA sequence: TGTGCCAGTAGTCCCGACAGGGTCCAAGAGACCCAGTACTTC. Translated: CASSPDRVQETQYF.

The V and J genes are TRBV4-3 and TRBJ1-4, with D possibly matching TRBD1 (6 bases). V was pared by 2 bases and J by 11 bases, with 21 bases between. This CDR3 contains 16 residues. The germline gives CDR1 LGHNA, CDR2 YSLEER. The CDR3 spells CASSQSLGGASGKLFF. DNA for the CDR3: TGCGCCAGCAGCCAATCCCTGGGGGGGGCCTCCGGGAAACTGTTTTTT.

The chain combines TRBV5-1 with TRBJ1-4, with TRBD1 identical over 10 bases. The germline V gene encodes CDR1 SGHRS and CDR2 YFSETQ. CDR3 length equals 15 residues. The V gene end was trimmed by 4 bases and the J gene end by 5 bases; junction bases not matched to a gene: 5. In nucleotides, the CDR3 is TGCGCCAGCAGCCCGAGGACAGGGGGAAATGAAAAACTGTTTTTT. Protein sequence: CASSPRTGGNEKLFF.

This clone is a singleton in its sample. The chain combines TRBV18 with TRBJ1-4; a weak D match, TRBD1 (6 bases). The CDR3 spans 13 residues. V was clipped by 3 bases and J by 8 bases, with 10 bases between them. Germline lookup yields CDR1 KGHSH and CDR2 LQKENI. CDR3 DNA sequence: TGTGCCAGCTCACCGGCGACAGGAGAAAAACTGTTTTTT. This encodes CASSPATGEKLFF.

This clone appeared a single time. This rearrangement joins TRBV6-5 to TRBJ2-3; tentative D call: TRBD1 (6 bases). V gave up 0 bases and J gave up 3 bases, with 10 bases separating them. The CDR3 extends over 15 amino acids. Germline CDR1 and CDR2: MNHEY and SVGAGI. Here the CDR3 DNA reads TGTGCCAGCAGTTACTCAGGGGGAAGGACAGATACGCAGTATTTT. Translation: CASSYSGGRTDTQYF.

This clone occurred a few times. The chain employs TRBV7-2 and TRBJ1-2; D may be TRBD1 (6 bases). V lost 6 bases and J 8 bases, leaving 13 bases between the germline ends. In germline, CDR1 is SGHTA, CDR2 FQGNSA. The CDR3 is made up of 12 amino acids. CDR3 nucleotides: TGTGCCAGCAGACAGGGCTTGTGGGGCTACACCTTC. It is translated as CASRQGLWGYTF.

The V and J genes are TRBV5-1 and TRBJ2-5, with 8 bases matching TRBD1. This CDR3 is built from 16 residues. CDR1 is SGHRS and CDR2 is YFSETQ in the germline V gene. The V and J ends lost 6 bases and 1 base, in that order; junction bases with no gene match: 11. The chain's CDR3 is CASTTGASLIQETQYF. CDR3 nucleotides: TGCGCCAGCACGACAGGGGCGAGCTTAATCCAAGAGACCCAGTACTTC.

The genes are TRBV3-1 (or the pseudogene TRBV3-2) and TRBJ1-6; D is undetermined. The CDR3 has 13 residues. Trimming removed 0 bases at V and 9 bases at J, with 6 bases between. Germline values: CDR1 LGHDT, CDR2 YNNKEL (reference sequence). CDR3 amino acids: CASSQDMSSPLHF. CDR3 DNA sequence: TGTGCCAGCAGCCAAGACATGAGTTCACCCCTCCACTTT.

The J gene is TRBJ1-6, the V gene TRBV3-1 (or the pseudogene TRBV3-2); TRBD1 agrees at 7 bases. V gave up 4 bases and J gave up 8 bases; unmatched junction bases: 8. Germline CDR1 is LGHDT and CDR2 is YNNKEL (reference sequence). The CDR3 totals 15 residues. The CDR3 DNA sequence: TGTGCCAGCAGCCTCCAGACAGGGTCACATTCACCCCTCCACTTT. Its translation is CASSLQTGSHSPLHF.

The chain uses TRBV28 and TRBJ1-3, with 8 positions matching TRBD1. The J segment lost 0 bases and the V segment lost 4 bases, leaving 5 bases of the junction unmatched. The CDR3 covers 16 residues. Germline CDR1 reads MDHEN; CDR2 reads SYDVKM. In DNA, the CDR3 is TGTGCCAGCAGTTCACCCGGACAGGGCTCTGGAAACACCATATATTTT. Protein sequence: CASSSPGQGSGNTIYF.

The gene calls are TRBV28 and TRBJ1-2, with D uncertain. There are 12 residues in the CDR3. The V gene lost 7 bases and the J gene lost 7 bases, with 13 bases spanning the gap. Looked up from germline, CDR1 is MDHEN and CDR2 is SYDVKM. The CDR3 loop reads CASTNNLSGYTF. The CDR3 DNA is TGTGCCAGCACCAACAACCTTTCTGGCTACACCTTC.

The J gene is TRBJ1-6, the V gene TRBV10-2; 11 nucleotides agree with TRBD1. This CDR3 has 14 amino acids. The germline CDR1 and CDR2 sequences are WSHSY and SAAADI. After removal of 6 bases from V and 8 bases from J, the junction contained 3 bases not matched to a gene. As DNA, the CDR3 is TGCGCCAGCAGGGGGACAGGGGGTGATTCACCCCTCCACTTT. The encoded protein is CASRGTGGDSPLHF.

The J gene is TRBJ1-6, the V gene TRBV7-2; 8 nucleotides agree with TRBD1. Germline values: CDR1 SGHTA, CDR2 FQGNSA. This CDR3 region has 15 residues. V lost 5 bases, J lost 7 bases, and 7 bases stayed unmatched. CDR3 protein: CASSAGQALNSPLHF. In DNA form, the CDR3 reads TGTGCCAGCAGCGCGGGACAGGCGTTGAATTCACCCCTCCACTTT.

V and J are TRBV19 and TRBJ1-3; no definite D call. The CDR3 is 13 residues long. Trimming removed 6 bases from V and 2 bases from J, with 8 bases in between. CDR1 is LNHDA and CDR2 is SQIVND in the germline V gene (reference sequence). The CDR3 bases are TGTGCCAGTAGGAGGCTCGCTGGAAACACCATATATTTT. Translation: CASRRLAGNTIYF.

This chain uses TRBV18 with TRBJ1-1; 8 bases are a match to TRBD1. Germline-derived CDR1 and CDR2 are KGHSH and LQKENI. The junction had 15 bases not matched to a gene; V was cut back by 6 bases and J by 3 bases. This CDR3 region has 17 residues. The CDR3 region has the DNA TGTGCCAGCTCCTCCGGACAGGGAGGGGTGATGGACACTGAAGCTTTCTTT. Its protein is CASSSGQGGVMDTEAFF. The whole variable domain, filled in from reference TRBV18 and TRBJ1-1, reads NAGVMQNPRHLVRRRGQEARLRCSPMKGHSHVYWYRQLPEEGLKFMVYLQKENIIDESGMPKERFSAEFPKEGPSILRIQQVVRGDSAAYFCASSSGQGGVMDTEAFFGQGTRLTVV.

The rearrangement links TRBV7-8 to TRBJ2-7; the match to TRBD2 covers 7 bases. Germline values: CDR1 SGHVS, CDR2 FQNEAQ. The CDR3 totals 14 residues. V trimming: 0 bases; J trimming: 1 base; junction bases outside the gene matches: 0. For the CDR3, the DNA is TGTGCCAGCAGCTTAGCGGGGGGGTCCTACGAGCAGTACTTC. Its protein product is CASSLAGGSYEQYF.